Each of the 18 T cell receptor beta chains below was sequenced from the same sample in a study of a mutant IDH1 vaccine in newly diagnosed glioma. What these receptors recognize is not known. Measured with immunoSEQ multiplex PCR; TCRdb has only the in-frame clones, and not every one. The sample shows roughly 50,000 clones, about 80% of them seen only once. Regarding time point: week 47, end of study. The investigators gave 300 ug of mutant IDH1 20-mer peptide in each vaccine dose, together with topical imiquimod. The material sequenced was PBMCs, taken from a glioma patient whose treatment included an IDH1 peptide vaccine. The receptors originated from a woman aged 40 to 50 with glioma. Some clones in this sample may be carry-over from other donors' samples.

V gene TRBV5-8 combines with J gene TRBJ1-1; 10 bases line up with TRBD1. Germline V gene lookup returns CDR1 SGHTS and CDR2 YDEGEE. CDR3 size: 13 residues. V gave up 2 bases and J gave up 10 bases; unmatched junction bases: 5. The CDR3 protein is CASSFGQGDSAFF. The CDR3 nucleotides are TGTGCCAGCAGCTTCGGACAGGGGGACTCAGCTTTCTTT.

The genes are TRBV18 and TRBJ1-1, with D tentatively TRBD1 (5 bases). Trimming stripped 4 bases from V and 5 bases from J, with 17 bases between. Germline V gives CDR1 KGHSH, CDR2 LQKENI. The CDR3 runs to 15 residues. The CDR3: CASSLTRAEGTEAFF. The DNA for the CDR3 is TGTGCCAGCTCACTTACTAGGGCTGAGGGGACTGAAGCTTTCTTT.

V gene TRBV11-2 combines with J gene TRBJ2-7; TRBD1 matches 8 bases. V lost 6 bases and J lost 0; bases outside the gene matches: 7. CDR3 length equals 15 residues. Germline values: CDR1 SGHAT, CDR2 FQNNGV. CDR3 DNA: TGTGCCAGCAGTTATCCGGGACAGGCCTCCTACGAGCAGTACTTC. This sequence encodes CASSYPGQASYEQYF.

This clone was observed a handful of times. The chain is built from TRBV19 and TRBJ1-4; TRBD1 matches 7 bases. The CDR3 is made up of 13 amino acids. From germline, CDR1 is LNHDA and CDR2 SQIVND (reference sequence). V dropped 7 bases and J dropped 7; count of bases not matched to a gene: 6. The DNA for the CDR3 is TGTGCCAGTACGGACAGGCCACTTGAAAAACTGTTTTTT. Translation gives CASTDRPLEKLFF.

The J gene is TRBJ2-3, the V gene TRBV7-8, with D possibly TRBD2 on 6 matching bases. V was pared by 1 base and J by 3 bases, with 11 bases between. The CDR3 runs to 15 residues. Per germline, CDR1 SGHVS and CDR2 FQNEAQ. The DNA for the CDR3 is TGTGCCAGCAGCTTAGAACTCCGGGGGACAGATACGCAGTATTTT. Translated, it gives CASSLELRGTDTQYF.

This clone came up once. The chain employs TRBV28 and TRBJ1-4, with TRBD1 matching over 7 bases. J lost 2 bases, V lost 6 bases, and 12 bases had no gene match. CDR3 length: 17 residues. CDR1 is MDHEN and CDR2 is SYDVKM in the germline V gene. The CDR3 DNA follows: TGTGCCAGCAGAAAACACCAGGGGGTCGGGACTAATGAAAAACTGTTTTTT. Protein sequence: CASRKHQGVGTNEKLFF.

The chain carries TRBV6-5 and TRBJ2-2; maybe TRBD2 (5 bases). Trimming pared 2 bases from V and 5 bases from J, leaving 9 bases between. The V gene's germline CDR1 is MNHEY and CDR2 SVGAGI. The CDR3 is 14 residues long. The CDR3 sequence: CASSYDSGTGELFF. As DNA, the CDR3 is TGTGCCAGCAGTTACGACTCGGGGACCGGGGAGCTGTTTTTT.

As regards this clone: At one boundary the junction diverges from the germline segment, which might be a read error. V and J are TRBV5-4 and TRBJ1-1; 8 bases match TRBD1. The CDR3 has 14 amino acids. CDR1 and CDR2 (germline): SGHNT, YYREEE (reference sequence). This chain's CDR3 is CASSKGQGRTGAFF. Here the CDR3 DNA reads TGTGCCAGCAGCAAAGGACAGGGAAGAACTGGAGCTTTCTTT. Full variable domain (remainder filled in from reference TRBV5-4 and TRBJ1-1): ETGVTQSPTHLIKTRGQQVTLRCSSQSGHNTVSWYQQALGQGPQFIFQYYREEENGRGNFPPRFSGLQFPNYSSELNVNALELDDSALYLCASSKGQGRTGAFFGQGTRLTVV.

The V gene is TRBV11-2, the J gene TRBJ1-1, with TRBD1 as a possible D gene (5 bases). CDR1 is SGHAT, CDR2 FQNNGV, per germline. V was pared by 5 bases and J by 1 base, with 8 bases between. This CDR3 contains 13 residues. CDR3 sequence reads: CASSHGANTEAFF. The CDR3 coding sequence is TGTGCCAGCAGCCATGGGGCGAACACTGAAGCTTTCTTT.

This clone showed up just a few times. The chain has TRBV6-1 and TRBJ1-4; D may be TRBD1 (6 bases). Germline V gene data show CDR1 as MNHNS and CDR2 as SASEGT. V was pared by 5 bases and J by 8 bases, with 12 bases between. The CDR3 covers 13 residues. Here the CDR3 reads CASSNRDNEKLFF. CDR3 DNA: TGTGCCAGCAGTAACCGGGACAACGAAAAACTGTTTTTT.

The chain employs TRBV19 and TRBJ1-1; D is unresolved. The V end lost 3 bases, the J end lost 6 bases, and 5 bases lay between the germline ends. Looked up from germline, CDR1 is LNHDA and CDR2 is SQIVND (reference sequence). The CDR3 is 11 amino acids. CDR3 residues: CASSIASEAFF. Here the CDR3 DNA reads TGTGCCAGTAGTATCGCGTCTGAAGCTTTCTTT.

The chain uses TRBV10-3 and TRBJ2-5, with 8 bases fitting TRBD2. Germline CDR1 is ENHRY and CDR2 is SYGVKD. V dropped 8 bases and J dropped 5; count of bases not matched to a gene: 10. This CDR3 contains 14 residues. The CDR3 coding sequence is TGTGCCATCGGGTCGGGGGGGCCGCGTGAGACCCAGTACTTC. Amino acids: CAIGSGGPRETQYF.

The chain links TRBV6-1 to TRBJ1-5, with D unclear. Germline CDR1 reads MNHNS; CDR2 reads SASEGT. Trimming stripped 1 base from V and 6 bases from J, with 7 bases between. The CDR3 is made up of 13 amino acids. CDR3 sequence (DNA): TGTGCCAGCAGTGAAGTTCCGGCTCAGCCCCAGCATTTT. It encodes CASSEVPAQPQHF.

V usage is TRBV9 and J usage is TRBJ1-5; TRBD1 matches 7 bases. Germline values: CDR1 SGDLS, CDR2 YYNGEE. The length of the CDR3 is 14 residues. After removal of 5 bases from V and 2 bases from J, the junction contained 4 bases not matched to a gene. The CDR3 spells CASSTGVGNQPQHF. For the CDR3, the DNA is TGTGCCAGCAGTACAGGGGTGGGCAATCAGCCCCAGCATTTT.

The chain has TRBV15 and TRBJ1-6; D remains unclear. The CDR3 contains 14 residues. The ends were cut back, 7 bases at V and 5 bases at J, with 12 bases in the middle. CDR1 and CDR2 (germline): LNHNV, YYDKDF (reference sequence). DNA for the CDR3: TGTGCCACCACCCTCACGAGGAATAATTCACCCCTCCACTTT. This codes for CATTLTRNNSPLHF. The full variable domain, in which reference TRBV15 and TRBJ1-6 provide the parts outside the CDR3, is DAMVIQNPRYQVTQFGKPVTLSCSQTLNHNVMYWYQQKSSQAPKLLFHYYDKDFNNEADTPDNFQSRRPNTSFCFLDIRSPGLGDTAMYLCATTLTRNNSPLHFGNGTRLTVT.

This chain connects TRBV7-2 to TRBJ1-1; a possible D gene is TRBD1 (6 bases). The CDR3 length is 14 residues. Per germline, CDR1 SGHTA and CDR2 FQGNSA. Trimming pared 5 bases from V and 1 base from J, leaving 11 bases between. The CDR3 loop reads CASSGNRENTEAFF. CDR3 coding DNA: TGTGCCAGCAGCGGAAACAGGGAGAACACTGAAGCTTTCTTT.

The chain carries TRBV30 and TRBJ1-6; the D gene is possibly TRBD1 (6 bases). Germline V lookup: CDR1 GTSNPN, CDR2 SVGIG (reference sequence). The CDR3 length is 16 residues. V lost 6 bases, J lost 7 bases, and 22 bases lay in between. DNA for the CDR3: TGTGCCTGTATATCGTCGGGGGCTGCGGGGAATTCACCCCTCCACTTT. The encoded protein is CACISSGAAGNSPLHF.

The chain is built from TRBV5-6 and TRBJ2-7, with TRBD1 matching over 9 bases. Per the germline V gene, CDR1 is SGHDT and CDR2 is YYEEEE. The CDR3 covers 16 residues. V shed 0 bases, J shed 6 bases, and the junction held 10 bases outside the gene matches. CDR3 region: CASSLDYPGQGPEQYF. CDR3 nucleotides: TGTGCCAGCAGCTTGGATTACCCGGGACAGGGACCCGAGCAGTACTTC.